This entry is about one T cell receptor (beta chain). What it binds is unknown. This specimen belongs to a study of identical twins. General study results and limits: The study found weaker excess twin sharing in beta out-of-frame sequences.

CDR1 and CDR2 (germline): SGHNT, YENEEA. The CDR3 runs 15 residues. Trimming shortened V by 5 bases and J by 0 bases, and 10 bases separated the two germline ends. From the 5' RACE reads, TCRdb called clonotypes with MiXCR, one entry per CDR3 protein. The sample holds roughly 690,000 distinct CDR3 sequences, approximately 22% seen once. These data were likewise used in another study, on T cells expressing NK-cell markers. That source reports: Several experiments confined sorting to alpha-beta TCR T cells with an anti-gamma-delta TCR antibody.

Source material: PBMCs. This chain links TRBV11-3 with TRBJ2-2, with a possible D match to TRBD2 (6 bases). This clonotype originated in a woman younger than 30 in good health. The DNA of the CDR3 is TGTGCCAGCAGCCCCATAGCGGCGAACACCGGGGAGCTGTTTTTT. Translating it yields CASSPIAANTGELFF.